These 9 T cell receptor beta chains originate from one sample sequenced in a study of metastatic and nonmetastatic thyroid tumors (dated by TCRdb to the early 2020s). Preparation of the library involved PCR. Sequenced using an Illumina HiSeq 4000. TCRdb redid the processing of the public reads, applying fastp at Q25 and MiXCR, and retained in-frame beta chains. Present in this sample are just over 15,000 clones, about 34% of which were seen just once. The top ten constitute approximately 10% of the sample. No patient had received any treatment before thyroid surgery. The specimen was tumor tissue. These receptors were collected from a male donor with papillary thyroid cancer or a benign thyroid nodule (not recorded which). Some clones in this sample may be carry-over from other donors' samples.

This clone is labeled as medium-sized (0.01 to 0.1%). The chain couples TRBV20-1 to TRBJ1-5; possible D gene TRBD1, 6 bases. CDR1 and CDR2 (germline): DFQATT, SNEGSKA (reference sequence). The V end was cut by 3 bases, the J end by 0 bases, with 15 bases between. This CDR3 has 16 amino acids. The CDR3 spells CSASKTGDNSNQPQHF. DNA of the CDR3: TGCAGTGCTAGCAAGACAGGTGACAATAGCAATCAGCCCCAGCATTTT.

The rearrangement links TRBV9 to TRBJ2-3; tentative D call: TRBD1 (5 bases). The CDR3 consists of 15 residues. Trimming took 0 bases from V and 1 from J, leaving 9 bases between them. Germline V gene data show CDR1 as SGDLS and CDR2 as YYNGEE. CDR3 loop: CASSVGRAGTDTQYF. The CDR3 bases are TGTGCCAGCAGCGTAGGCAGGGCGGGCACAGATACGCAGTATTTT.

This rearrangement joins TRBV7-8 to TRBJ1-6, with 8 bases that match TRBD1. CDR1 is SGHVS, CDR2 FQNEAQ, per germline. Losses at the gene ends were 5 bases for V and 3 bases for J; bases not matched to a gene: 9. The CDR3 has 17 residues. CDR3 protein: CASSPGTGVVYNSPLHF. CDR3 in DNA: TGTGCCAGCAGCCCCGGGACAGGAGTTGTCTATAATTCACCCCTCCACTTT.

This clone is categorized as medium-sized (0.01 to 0.1%). The V gene is TRBV12-3 or TRBV12-4, the J gene TRBJ2-3; 9 nucleotides match TRBD2. The CDR3 consists of 16 residues. J lost 4 bases, V lost 4 bases, and 9 bases had no gene match. The CDR3 region has the DNA TGTGCCAGCAGTTACCCCGGCGGGAGGGGAGCAGATACGCAGTATTTT. Translating it yields CASSYPGGRGADTQYF.

CDR3 region: CASSLGVAGSGEQFF. As DNA, the CDR3 is TGCGCCAGCAGCTTGGGGGTAGCGGGGAGTGGTGAGCAGTTCTTC. This chain links TRBV5-1 with TRBJ2-1; 8 bases map to TRBD2. CDR3 length: 15 amino acids. Per the germline V gene, CDR1 is SGHRS and CDR2 is YFSETQ. The junction had 8 bases not matched to a gene; V was cut back by 0 bases and J by 9 bases.

The chain is built from TRBV28 and TRBJ2-7; TRBD2 aligns across 12 bases. Germline V CDR1 and CDR2: MDHEN, SYDVKM. V was pared by 5 bases and J by 2 bases, with 4 bases of the junction left unmatched. The CDR3 extends over 15 amino acids. CDR3 residues: CASSPWTSGTYEQYF. Written as DNA, the CDR3 is TGTGCCAGCAGTCCCTGGACTAGCGGGACCTACGAGCAGTACTTC.

This clone was seen repeatedly, ten times or more. V and J are TRBV19 and TRBJ2-3; 8 nucleotides line up with TRBD2. Losses at the gene ends were 6 bases for V and 2 bases for J; bases not matched to a gene: 7. The CDR3 loop spans 15 amino acids. Germline V gene lookup returns CDR1 LNHDA and CDR2 SQIVND (reference sequence). DNA of the CDR3: TGTGCCAGTAGCGGGTCGGGGGGGGTCACAGATACGCAGTATTTT. Amino acid sequence: CASSGSGGVTDTQYF.

By sample share, this clone is medium-sized. CDR3 loop: CASSLLGPSLGPQHF. CDR3 sequence (DNA): TGTGCCAGCAGTTTATTGGGGCCTAGTCTAGGGCCCCAGCATTTT. This sequence joins TRBV28 and TRBJ1-5, with D perhaps matching TRBD1 (5 bases). Germline CDR1 reads MDHEN; CDR2 reads SYDVKM. The CDR3 is 15 residues long. Trimming removed 1 base from V and 9 bases from J, with 16 bases in between.

This chain joins TRBV11-3 and TRBJ2-7; D possibly matches TRBD1 or TRBD2 (5 bases each). CDR3 length: 14 amino acids. From germline, CDR1 is SGHNT and CDR2 YENEEA. V dropped 3 bases and J dropped 5 bases, with 14 bases sitting between them. The CDR3 DNA follows: TGTGCCAGCAGCTTTTACGGGGCGGCGAACGAGCAGTACTTC. It is translated as CASSFYGAANEQYF.